This T cell receptor beta chain was captured by sequencing in a study of blood T cell repertoires in COVID-19. Study background: Specimens from acute and convalescent COVID-19 originated in the United States, Italy and Spain. Sources were T cells, B-cell-depleted T cells, or PBMCs; the material itself was cDNA or gDNA.

Authors' methods: Reference gene primer amplification yielded estimated nucleated cell counts. Method: immunoSEQ multiplex PCR; TCRdb's copy keeps in-frame clones and lacks some. D and trimming were read from the DNA, whereas the V and J calls and clone size are those reported in that table. The data hold about 180,000 clones, with approximately 80% observed a single time. V shed 4 bases and J 8 bases; nucleotides not matched to a gene: 3. Germline V gene sequence: CDR1 MDHEN, CDR2 SYDVKM. CDR3 length: 14 residues. This chain links TRBV28 with TRBJ2-1; TRBD2 agrees at 12 bases. The receptor's source is a human donor in a cohort sampled during active COVID-19. Sequences were obtained from peripheral blood. The DNA of the CDR3 is TGTGCCAGCAGTTCTAGCGGGAGGGCCCATGAGCAGTTCTTC. Protein: CASSSSGRAHEQFF.